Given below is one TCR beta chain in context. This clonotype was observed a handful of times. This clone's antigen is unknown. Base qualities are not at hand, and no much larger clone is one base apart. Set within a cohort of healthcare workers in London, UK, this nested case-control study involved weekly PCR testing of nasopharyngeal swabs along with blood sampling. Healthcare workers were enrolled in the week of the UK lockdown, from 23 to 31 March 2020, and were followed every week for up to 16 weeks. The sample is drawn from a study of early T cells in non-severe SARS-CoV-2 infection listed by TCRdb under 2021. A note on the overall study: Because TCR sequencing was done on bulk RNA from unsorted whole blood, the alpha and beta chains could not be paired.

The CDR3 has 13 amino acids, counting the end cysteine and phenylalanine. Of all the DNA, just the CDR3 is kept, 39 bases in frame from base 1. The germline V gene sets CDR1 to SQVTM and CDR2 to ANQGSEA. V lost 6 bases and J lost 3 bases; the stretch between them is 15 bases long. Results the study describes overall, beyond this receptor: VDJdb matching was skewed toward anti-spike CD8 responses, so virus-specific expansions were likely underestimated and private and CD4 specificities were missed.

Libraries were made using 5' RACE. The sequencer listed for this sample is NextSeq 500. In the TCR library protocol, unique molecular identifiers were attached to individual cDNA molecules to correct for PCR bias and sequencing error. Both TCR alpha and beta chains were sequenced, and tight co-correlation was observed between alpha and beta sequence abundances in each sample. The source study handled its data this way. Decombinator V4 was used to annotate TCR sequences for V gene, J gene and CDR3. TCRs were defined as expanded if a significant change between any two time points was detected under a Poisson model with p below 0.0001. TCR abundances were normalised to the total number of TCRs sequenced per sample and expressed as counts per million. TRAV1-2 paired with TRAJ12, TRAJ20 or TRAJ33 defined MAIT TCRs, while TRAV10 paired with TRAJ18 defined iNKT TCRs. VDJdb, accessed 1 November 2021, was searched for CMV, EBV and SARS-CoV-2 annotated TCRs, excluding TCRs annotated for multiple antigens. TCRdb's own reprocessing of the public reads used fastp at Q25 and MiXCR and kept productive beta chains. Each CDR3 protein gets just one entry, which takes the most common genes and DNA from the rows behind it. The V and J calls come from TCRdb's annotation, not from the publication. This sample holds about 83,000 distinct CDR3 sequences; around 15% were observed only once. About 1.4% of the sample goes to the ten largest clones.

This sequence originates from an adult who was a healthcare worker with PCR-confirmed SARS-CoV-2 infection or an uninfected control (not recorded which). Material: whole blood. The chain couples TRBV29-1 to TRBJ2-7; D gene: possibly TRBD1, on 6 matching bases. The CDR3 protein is CSVREQGYYEQYF. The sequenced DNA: TGCAGCGTACGGGAACAGGGATACTACGAGCAGTACTTC.